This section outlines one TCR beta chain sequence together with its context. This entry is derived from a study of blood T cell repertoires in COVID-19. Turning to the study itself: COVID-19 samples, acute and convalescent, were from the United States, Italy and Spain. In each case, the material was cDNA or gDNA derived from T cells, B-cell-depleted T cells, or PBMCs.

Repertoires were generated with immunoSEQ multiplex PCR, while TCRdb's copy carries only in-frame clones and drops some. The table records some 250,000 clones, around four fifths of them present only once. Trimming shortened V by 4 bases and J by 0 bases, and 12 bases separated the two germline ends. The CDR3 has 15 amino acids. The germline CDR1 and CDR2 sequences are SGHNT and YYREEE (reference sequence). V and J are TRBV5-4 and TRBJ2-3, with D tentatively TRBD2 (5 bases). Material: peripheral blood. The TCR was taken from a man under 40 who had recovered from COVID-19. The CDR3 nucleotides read TGTGCCAGCAGCCCCGATGGGGAGAGCACAGATACGCAGTATTTT. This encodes CASSPDGESTDTQYF.